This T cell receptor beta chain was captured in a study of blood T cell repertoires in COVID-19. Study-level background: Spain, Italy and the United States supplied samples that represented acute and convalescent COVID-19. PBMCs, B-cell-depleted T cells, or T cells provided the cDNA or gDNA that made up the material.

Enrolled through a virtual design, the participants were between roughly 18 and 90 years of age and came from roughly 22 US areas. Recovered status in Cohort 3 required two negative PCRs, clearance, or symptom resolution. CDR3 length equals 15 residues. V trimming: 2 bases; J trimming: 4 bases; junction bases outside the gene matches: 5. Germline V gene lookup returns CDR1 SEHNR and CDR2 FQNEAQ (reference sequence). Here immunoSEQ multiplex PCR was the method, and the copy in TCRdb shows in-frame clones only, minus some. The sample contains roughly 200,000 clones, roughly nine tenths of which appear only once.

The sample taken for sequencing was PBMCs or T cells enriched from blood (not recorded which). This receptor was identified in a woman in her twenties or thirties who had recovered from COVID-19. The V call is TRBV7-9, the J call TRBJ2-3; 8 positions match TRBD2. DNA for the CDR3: TGTGCCAGCAGCTTACAACCCGGGGGGGCAGATACGCAGTATTTT. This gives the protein CASSLQPGGADTQYF. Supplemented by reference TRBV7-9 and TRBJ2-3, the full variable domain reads DTGVSQNPRHKITKRGQNVTFRCDPISEHNRLYWYRQTLGQGPEFLTYFQNEAQLEKSRLLSDRFSAERPKGSFSTLEIQRTEQGDSAMYLCASSLQPGGADTQYFGPGTRLTVL.